A selection of T cell receptor beta chains follows, all from one sample in a study of blood T cell repertoires in COVID-19. Repertoires were generated with immunoSEQ multiplex PCR, while TCRdb's copy carries only in-frame clones and drops some. The table records tens of thousands of clones, roughly 80% of them present only once. The sequenced material came from peripheral blood. All receptors come from a woman older than 75 with active or convalescent COVID-19. CDR3s include the opening cysteine and the closing phenylalanine or tryptophan. Fields, in order: clone size, V gene, CDR3 protein. The size field is filled for only some rows; it gives once, few, many or a size class.

few TRBV7-6 CASSLGQDYGYTF
. TRBV5-1 CASSSFLSSGGSRQYF
. TRBV25-1 CASSDHTSSYNEQFF
. TRBV7-3 CASSLRPGGLNNEQFF
. TRBV2 CASRNRAGTGELFF
. TRBV24-1 CATSDARDRGTGANVLTF
once TRBV7-2 CATEGLAGGLAKNIQYF
. TRBV28 CASSFGVGHAYEQYF
. TRBV3-1/TRBV3-2 CASSHHGGGALTDTQYF
. TRBV27 CASTRDGVAGDDTGELFF
. TRBV6-1 CASSEVGTGAYGYTF
. TRBV5-1 CASSLGTPGAYEQYF
. TRBV7-3 CASSPGLASDAQYF
. TRBV19 CASSIPGTNGQPQHF
few TRBV7-3 CASSPRLAGREGQYF
. TRBV6-5 CASSYGGARSDTQYF
. TRBV9 CASSVLGGGAQETQYF
. TRBV5-6 CASSLTGYFEQFF
. TRBV5-6 CASSLRDFYEQYF
. TRBV5-1 CASSLSRGNTGELFF
once TRBV7-2 CASRETGRGNQPQHF
. TRBV24-1 CATSDSHTREAQETQYF
. TRBV30 CAWRGTGLGLEAFF
. TRBV11-2 CASSLIRGRRAGELFF
. TRBV3-1/TRBV3-2 CASSVGTSGTSTDTQYF
few TRBV7-8 CASSLRTVYEQYF
few TRBV3-1/TRBV3-2 CASSQESGRGWSGNTIYF
. TRBV27 CASSRLQGVGQPQHF
. TRBV4-3 CASSQTGWNTEAFF
. TRBV6-2/TRBV6-3 CASSSNRRNTEAFF
. TRBV5-6 CASSFFGGLSNQPQHF
. TRBV7-2 CASSFLTGGTEAFF
. TRBV29-1 CSVDGLAGPYEQYF
once TRBV5-1 CASSRTQRDNEQFF
. TRBV11-3 CASGARAIPGELFF
. TRBV24-1 CATESGVGNEQFF
. TRBV4-3 CASSQEPGLANIEQFF
. TRBV5-8 CASSSTSGSYTGELFF
. TRBV28 CASSLGGQGSYEQYF
. TRBV5-1 CASSLGLAGGGTDTQYF
. TRBV30 CAWSVGWGRDYEQYF
once TRBV19 CASQTHPGQGKNYGYTF
. TRBV19 CASSMRDSSGNTIYF
. TRBV28 CASSIPNSPLHF
. TRBV6-2/TRBV6-3 CASSSGGAGANVLTF